The rows below give T cell receptor beta chains drawn from one sample of a study of identical twins' blood T cells. TCRdb used MiXCR to reprocess the 5' RACE reads, holding one entry per CDR3 protein. The sample consists of 300,000 to 450,000 distinct CDR3 sequences, roughly 30% of them appearing once. The sample was PBMCs. Every receptor here comes from a woman aged 18-49 years in good health. Each CDR3 is given with its conserved first and last residue. Fields, in order: clone size, D gene, J gene, V gene, CDR3 DNA, CDR3 protein. D genes are given only for firm matches. Clone size is stated in some rows and not others, as once, few, many or a class when expanded.

>NA|NA|TRBJ2-1|TRBV9
TGTGCCAGCAGCGGGGACTCGGATGAGCAGTTCTTC
CASSGDSDEQFF
>NA|TRBD1|TRBJ2-2|TRBV10-3
TGTGCCATCAGTGAGACAGGGGGAGCCGTGGAGCTGTTTTTT
CAISETGGAVELFF
>NA|TRBD1|TRBJ2-1|TRBV7-3
TGTGCCAGCAGCGCCGTTTATGGGACAGCGTACAATGAGCAGTTCTTC
CASSAVYGTAYNEQFF
>NA|NA|TRBJ2-2|TRBV6-5
TGTGCCAGCACCGAGTCCAGGGCGGCCGGGGAGCTGTTTTTT
CASTESRAAGELFF
>NA|NA|TRBJ2-2|TRBV6-5
TGTGCCAGCAAGCTTACCGAAGAGTACACCGGGGAGCTGTTTTTT
CASKLTEEYTGELFF
>few|TRBD2|TRBJ2-3|TRBV6-2/TRBV6-3
TGTGCCAGTCGGACTAGCGGAGCAGATACGCAGTATTTT
CASRTSGADTQYF
>few|TRBD1|TRBJ1-2|TRBV14
TGTGCCAGCAGCAAGTCCGGGACAGGTCTTTCTAACTATGGCTACACCTTC
CASSKSGTGLSNYGYTF
>few|NA|TRBJ1-1|TRBV10-3
TGTGCCATCAGTGAGTCATCGGAGGACACTGAAGCTTTCTTT
CAISESSEDTEAFF
>few|TRBD1|TRBJ1-6|TRBV6-5
TGTGCCAGCAGTTACTCGACAGGGTATTTTAATTCACCCCTCCACTTT
CASSYSTGYFNSPLHF
>NA|TRBD2|TRBJ2-2|TRBV2
TGTGCCAGCAGGGGGACTAGCATCACCGGGGAGCTGTTTTTT
CASRGTSITGELFF
>few|TRBD1|TRBJ2-7|TRBV7-9
TGTGCCAGCAGCTTTTCGGACAGGATTCCCTACGAGCAGTACTTC
CASSFSDRIPYEQYF
>NA|NA|TRBJ1-5|TRBV19
TGTGCCATTTCTAAACCTGGGAACAATCAGCCCCAGCATTTT
CAISKPGNNQPQHF
>NA|NA|TRBJ2-7|TRBV6-2/TRBV6-3
TGTGCCACCATGACCGGGCCTAGCTGGGACTCCTCCTACGAGCAGTACTTC
CATMTGPSWDSSYEQYF
>NA|NA|TRBJ1-5|TRBV20-1
TGCAGTGCTAGTACGGGGAACAGCAATCAGCCCCAGCATTTT
CSASTGNSNQPQHF
>few|NA|TRBJ1-4|TRBV6-5
TGTGCCAGCAGGCCGCAGGGGTTTCCGGATGAAAAACTGTTTTTT
CASRPQGFPDEKLFF
>few|NA|TRBJ1-1|TRBV5-1
TGCGCCAGCCAGACAGGAAACACTGAAGCTTTCTTT
CASQTGNTEAFF
>many|NA|TRBJ2-6|TRBV18
TGTGCCAGCTCACCACAAATGAAGAGCTCTGGGGCCAACGTCCTGACTTTC
CASSPQMKSSGANVLTF
>NA|NA|TRBJ1-2|TRBV10-3
TGTGCCATCACCACGGTAGCTAACTATGGCTACACCTTC
CAITTVANYGYTF
>NA|NA|TRBJ2-3|TRBV7-8
TGTGCCAGCAGCTTCAGACGGGAAAGCACAGATACGCAGTATTTT
CASSFRRESTDTQYF
>few|TRBD2|TRBJ2-7|TRBV10-3
TGTGCCATCAGTCTAGCGGGAGAGGGTGAGCAGTACTTC
CAISLAGEGEQYF
>NA|NA|TRBJ2-7|TRBV18
TGTGCCAGCTCACCTTGGACAGATTCCTACGAGCAGTACTTC
CASSPWTDSYEQYF
>many|TRBD1|TRBJ1-1|TRBV14
TGTGCCAGCAGCCAATACCAGGGGGGACGCACTGAAGCTTTCTTT
CASSQYQGGRTEAFF
>many|NA|TRBJ2-3|TRBV6-6
TGTGCCAGCAGTTACAGGCAGAACACAGATACGCAGTATTTT
CASSYRQNTDTQYF
>NA|TRBD1|TRBJ1-2|TRBV6-1
TGTGCCAGCAGTGAAGCTCCGGGACAGAGCGGCGGCTACACCTTC
CASSEAPGQSGGYTF
>few|NA|TRBJ1-1|TRBV9
TGTGCCAGCAGCGACGGGACATCACGGTACACTGAAGCTTTCTTT
CASSDGTSRYTEAFF
>few|TRBD2|TRBJ2-3|TRBV29-1
TGCAGCGCCAAGACTAGCGGGGGGCTAAATACGCAGTATTTT
CSAKTSGGLNTQYF
>few|NA|TRBJ1-4|TRBV7-9
TGTGCCAGTCTCGATGAAAAACTGTTTTTT
CASLDEKLFF
>NA|NA|TRBJ1-1|TRBV20-1
TGCAGTGCTAGAGTGCCCAGGGAGGGCACTGAAGCTTTCTTT
CSARVPREGTEAFF
>few|NA|TRBJ1-5|TRBV3-1
TGTGCCAGCAGCCGGAACATAGGAGAGCCCCAGCATTTT
CASSRNIGEPQHF